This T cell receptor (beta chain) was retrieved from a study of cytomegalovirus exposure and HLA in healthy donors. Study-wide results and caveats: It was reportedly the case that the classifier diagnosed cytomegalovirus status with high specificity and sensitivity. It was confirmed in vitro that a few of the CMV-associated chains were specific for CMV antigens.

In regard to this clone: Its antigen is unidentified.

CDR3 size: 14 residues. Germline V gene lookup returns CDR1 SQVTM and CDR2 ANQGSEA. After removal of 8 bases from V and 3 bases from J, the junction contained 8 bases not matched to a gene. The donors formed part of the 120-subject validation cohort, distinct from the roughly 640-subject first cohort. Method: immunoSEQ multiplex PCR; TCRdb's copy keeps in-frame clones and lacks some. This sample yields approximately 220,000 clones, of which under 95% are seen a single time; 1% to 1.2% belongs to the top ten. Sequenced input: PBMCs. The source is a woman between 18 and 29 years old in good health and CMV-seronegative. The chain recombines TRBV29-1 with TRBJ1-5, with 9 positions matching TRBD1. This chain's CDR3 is CSTRQGGLNQPQHF. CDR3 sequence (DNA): TGCAGCACCCGACAGGGGGGGCTCAATCAGCCCCAGCATTTT.